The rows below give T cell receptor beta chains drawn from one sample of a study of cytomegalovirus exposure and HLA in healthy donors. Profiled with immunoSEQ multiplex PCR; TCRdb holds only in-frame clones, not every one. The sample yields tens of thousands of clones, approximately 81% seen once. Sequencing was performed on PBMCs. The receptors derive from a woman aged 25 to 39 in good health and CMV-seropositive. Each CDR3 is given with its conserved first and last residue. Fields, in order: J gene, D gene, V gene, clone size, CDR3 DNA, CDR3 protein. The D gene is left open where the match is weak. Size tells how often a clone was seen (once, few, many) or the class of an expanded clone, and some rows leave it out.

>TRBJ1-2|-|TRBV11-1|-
TGTGCCAGCAGCCCGGACACCTATGGCTACACCTTC
CASSPDTYGYTF
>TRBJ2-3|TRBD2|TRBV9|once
TGTGCCAGCAGCCTCAGCGGGAAACTAGATACGCAGTATTTT
CASSLSGKLDTQYF
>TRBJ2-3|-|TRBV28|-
TGTGCCAGCGACTCAGCAGAAGATACGCAGTATTTT
CASDSAEDTQYF
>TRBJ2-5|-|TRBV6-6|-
TGTGCCAGCGGGGAGCTGACACTTAAGGCGGAGACCCAGTACTTC
CASGELTLKAETQYF
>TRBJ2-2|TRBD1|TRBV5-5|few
TGTGCCAGCAGCTTGGTGACAGGGCGGATAGTAACCGGGGAGCTGTTTTTT
CASSLVTGRIVTGELFF
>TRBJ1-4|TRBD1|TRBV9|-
TGTGCCAGCAGCGGGGGACAGGGTATGGGTGAAAAACTGTTTTTT
CASSGGQGMGEKLFF
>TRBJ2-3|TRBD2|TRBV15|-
TGTGCCACCAGCTCCCGGACTAGCGGGAGTAGCACAGATACGCAGTATTTT
CATSSRTSGSSTDTQYF
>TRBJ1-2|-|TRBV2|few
TGTGCCAGCACCCTACAGGGTAACTATGGCTACACCTTC
CASTLQGNYGYTF
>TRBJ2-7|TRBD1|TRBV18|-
TGTGCCAGCTCACCTACGACAGGGGGCCGTAGCCACGAGCAGTACTTC
CASSPTTGGRSHEQYF
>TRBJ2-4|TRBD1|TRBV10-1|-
TGCGCCAGCAGCCCCGGGACAGGGCTCCTCTTGGAAAACATTCAGTACTTC
CASSPGTGLLLENIQYF
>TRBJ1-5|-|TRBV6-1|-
TGTGCCAGCAGTGACCAGGCCAGAAGTAATCAGCCCCAGCATTTT
CASSDQARSNQPQHF
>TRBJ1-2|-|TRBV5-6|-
TGTGCCAGCAGCTTGATCTTGGGGGGTGAACCCCATGGCTACACCTTC
CASSLILGGEPHGYTF
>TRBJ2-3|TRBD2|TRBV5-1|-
TGCGCCAGCAGCTTTACCGGAGCGGGAGGGCCTTTGGGAGATACGCAGTATTTT
CASSFTGAGGPLGDTQYF
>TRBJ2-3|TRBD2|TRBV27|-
TGTGCCAGCACGCGAGGACTAGCGGGAGAGGCAGATACGCAGTATTTT
CASTRGLAGEADTQYF
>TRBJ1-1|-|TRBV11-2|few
TGTGCCAGCAGCTTTGGGGGGGCTGGCATGAACACTGAAGCTTTCTTT
CASSFGGAGMNTEAFF
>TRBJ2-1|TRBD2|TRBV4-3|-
TGCGCCAGCAGCCAGGTTGCTAGCGGGATAGATCGGAGCTACAATGAGCAGTTCTTC
CASSQVASGIDRSYNEQFF
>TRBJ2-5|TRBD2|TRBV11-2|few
TGTGCCAGCAGCGTCTCGTCGGGGGGGTACCAAGAGACCCAGTACTTC
CASSVSSGGYQETQYF
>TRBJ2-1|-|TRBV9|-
TGTGCCAGCAGCGTCGGCGGGCTCTCCTACAATGAGCAGTTCTTC
CASSVGGLSYNEQFF
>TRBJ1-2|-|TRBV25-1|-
TGTGCCAGCAAGGGACACTCGAACCTAGACGGCTACACCTTC
CASKGHSNLDGYTF
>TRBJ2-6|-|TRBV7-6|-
TGTGCCAGCAGCCTGACAGAAACTGGGGCCAACGTCCTGACTTTC
CASSLTETGANVLTF
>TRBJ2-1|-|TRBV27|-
TGTGCCAGCAGTTTATCGTTTGGAAGCCCCGGCGGGGAGCAGTTCTTC
CASSLSFGSPGGEQFF
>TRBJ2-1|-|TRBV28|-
TGTGCCAGCAGTTCCTCGGGACATGATCGGCAGTTCTTC
CASSSSGHDRQFF
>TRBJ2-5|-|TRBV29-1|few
TGCAGCGTTGAAGTTAGGACAATGGATCACCAAGAGACCCAGTACTTC
CSVEVRTMDHQETQYF
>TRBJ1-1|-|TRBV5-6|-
TGTGCCAGCAGCTTGAGGGGAAACACTGAAGCTTTCTTT
CASSLRGNTEAFF
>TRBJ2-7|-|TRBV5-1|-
TGCGCCAGCAGCTTGGCGGTCGAGGGAGGGCAGTACTTC
CASSLAVEGGQYF
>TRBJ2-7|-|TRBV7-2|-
TGTGCCAGCAGCTCCAGGGGCTCCTTCTACGAGCAGTACTTC
CASSSRGSFYEQYF
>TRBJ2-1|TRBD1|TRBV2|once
TGTGCCAGCAGTCCCTCCGGGACAGGGGTCTACAATGAGCAGTTCTTC
CASSPSGTGVYNEQFF
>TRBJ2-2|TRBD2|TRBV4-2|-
TGTGCCAGCAGCCAAGGAGCGGGGTGGGCCGGGGAGCTGTTTTTT
CASSQGAGWAGELFF
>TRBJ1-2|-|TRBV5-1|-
TGCGCCAGCAGCTTGGCGGGGGTCCCCTATGGCTACACCTTC
CASSLAGVPYGYTF
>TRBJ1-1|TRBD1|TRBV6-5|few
TGTGCCAGCAGTATACAGGGGGCCACTGAAGCTTTCTTT
CASSIQGATEAFF